Below are 10 T cell receptor beta chains sequenced from a single sample in a study of shared clonotypes between healthy human individuals. Using immunoSEQ multiplex PCR, the repertoire was profiled, and TCRdb retains in-frame clones only, with some absent. The sample yields some 2,100,000 clones, roughly 91% seen once. CD45RO-negative cells were positively selected for CCR7, leaving out terminally differentiated effector memory CD45RA+ cells. The sequencing sample was made of naive CD8+ T cells from PBMCs. Source of these receptors: a man between 18 and 29 years old in good health. Some clones in this sample may be carry-over from other donors' samples.

The rearrangement uses TRBV4-2 and TRBJ2-1, with 7 bases that match TRBD2. Germline assignment: CDR1 LGHNA and CDR2 YNFKEQ. With 0 bases clipped from V and 2 bases from J, the junction kept 4 bases outside the gene matches. The CDR3 runs 16 residues. The CDR3, as DNA: TGTGCCAGCAGCCAAGATCTCCTAGCGGCCTACAATGAGCAGTTCTTC. Translation gives CASSQDLLAAYNEQFF.

The chain links TRBV28 to TRBJ1-3; D not resolved. Germline values: CDR1 MDHEN, CDR2 SYDVKM. The germline V and J ends were trimmed by 6 bases and 3 bases, with 6 bases remaining between them. The CDR3 runs 12 residues. CDR3 amino acids: CASRDHGNTIYF. The CDR3 DNA reads as TGTGCCAGCAGGGACCATGGAAACACCATATATTTT. The variable domain in full, with the rest retrieved from reference TRBV28 and TRBJ1-3, is DVKVTQSSRYLVKRTGEKVFLECVQDMDHENMFWYRQDPGLGLRLIYFSYDVKMKEKGDIPEGYSVSREKKERFSLILESASTNQTSMYLCASRDHGNTIYFGEGSWLTVV.

The chain has TRBV19 and TRBJ1-1; 11 bases match TRBD1. Germline V lookup: CDR1 LNHDA, CDR2 SQIVND (reference sequence). The CDR3 covers 16 residues. Losses at the gene ends were 5 bases for V and 4 bases for J; bases not matched to a gene: 9. This chain's CDR3 is CASSLPDRGPITEAFF. The CDR3 DNA reads as TGTGCCAGTAGTCTCCCGGACAGGGGGCCGATCACTGAAGCTTTCTTT.

This rearrangement joins TRBV4-3 to TRBJ1-5; 7 bases match TRBD1. V was pared by 4 bases and J by 1 base, with 4 bases of the junction left unmatched. CDR1 and CDR2 (germline): LGHNA, YSLEER. There are 15 residues in the CDR3. The CDR3 DNA reads as TGCGCCAGCAGCCGCTTGACAGGGAGCAATCAGCCCCAGCATTTT. It translates to CASSRLTGSNQPQHF.

CDR3: CAIKAGTEAFF. As DNA, the CDR3 is TGTGCCATCAAGGCGGGCACTGAAGCTTTCTTT. V gene TRBV10-3 combines with J gene TRBJ1-1; no definite D call. Germline values: CDR1 ENHRY, CDR2 SYGVKD. V was clipped by 7 bases and J by 4 bases, with 7 bases between them. The CDR3 length is 11 residues.

J is TRBJ2-7 and V is TRBV9, with D possibly matching TRBD1 (5 bases). The germline V gene encodes CDR1 SGDLS and CDR2 YYNGEE. The CDR3 has 16 residues. Trimming shortened V by 4 bases and J by 0 bases, and 17 bases separated the two germline ends. As DNA, the CDR3 is TGTGCCAGCAGCCCTCGAGGACATCAGCACTCCTACGAGCAGTACTTC. Translated: CASSPRGHQHSYEQYF.

The chain recombines TRBV7-7 with TRBJ1-5, with 7 bases aligning to TRBD1. The ends lost 5 bases at V and 2 bases at J; junction bases unmatched: 6. The CDR3 extends over 15 amino acids. Germline V CDR1 and CDR2: SSHAT, FNYEAQ (reference sequence). In nucleotides, the CDR3 is TGTGCCAGCAGCCTCCAGGGGGGGGGCAATCAGCCCCAGCATTTT. Translation: CASSLQGGGNQPQHF.

The chain couples TRBV18 to TRBJ1-1; maybe TRBD1 (6 bases). Germline V gives CDR1 KGHSH, CDR2 LQKENI. V lost 0 bases, J lost 4 bases, and 9 bases lay in between. The CDR3 length is 14 residues. CDR3 in amino acids: CASSPPRGGTEAFF. For the CDR3, the DNA is TGTGCCAGCTCACCACCGAGAGGGGGCACTGAAGCTTTCTTT.

This chain connects TRBV15 to TRBJ2-1; 9 positions agree with TRBD2. Unmatched junction bases numbered 7, after V lost 0 bases and J lost 7 bases. The CDR3 has 16 residues. Germline V CDR1 and CDR2: LNHNV, YYDKDF (reference sequence). The CDR3 region is CATSREREGRWNEQFF. The CDR3, as DNA: TGTGCCACCAGCAGAGAGCGGGAGGGCCGTTGGAATGAGCAGTTCTTC.

Turning to this clone: The sample holds other DNA sequences that translate to the same CDR3. This rearrangement joins TRBV7-9 to TRBJ1-5; D ambiguous. The germline gives CDR1 SEHNR, CDR2 FQNEAQ (reference sequence). Trimming stripped 6 bases from V and 3 bases from J, with 6 bases between. There are 12 residues in the CDR3. The CDR3, as DNA: TGTGCCAGCAGTTCTAACAATCAGCCCCAGCATTTT. This encodes CASSSNNQPQHF.